These 20 T cell receptor beta chains came from one sample sequenced in a study of technical replicates of blood from a handful of donors. The data were produced by immunoSEQ multiplex PCR, yet TCRdb's version contains in-frame clones alone and is incomplete. Here the sample spans 44,000 or so clones, about 90% being singletons. The sequencing sample was made of PBMCs. These receptors came from a human donor in good health. Some clones in this sample may be carry-over from other donors' samples.

The V and J genes are TRBV2 and TRBJ1-1, with a possible D match to TRBD1 (5 bases). The CDR3 loop spans 13 amino acids. CDR1 and CDR2 (germline): SNHLY, FYNNEI. Trimming left V 5 bases short and J 1 base short, with 8 bases between. CDR3 region: CASSTQGNTEAFF. CDR3 sequence (DNA): TGTGCCAGCAGTACCCAGGGGAACACTGAAGCTTTCTTT.

There are a few counts of this clone. V gene TRBV11-3 combines with J gene TRBJ2-7; 7 nucleotides agree with TRBD2. The CDR3 contains 12 residues. V shed 4 bases and J 3 bases; nucleotides not matched to a gene: 0. Germline values: CDR1 SGHNT, CDR2 YENEEA. The CDR3 DNA is TGTGCCAGCAGCTCGGGGGGCTACGAGCAGTACTTC. The encoded protein is CASSSGGYEQYF.

The chain is built from TRBV7-9 and TRBJ2-7, with TRBD2 as a possible D gene (7 bases). This CDR3 is 19 amino acids long. CDR1 and CDR2 from the germline V gene are SEHNR and FQNEAQ (reference sequence). V was cut by 6 bases and J by 0 bases, with 27 bases left in between. Written as DNA, the CDR3 is TGTGCCAGCAGTATAAACCGGGACCGCGGGGGCCCCAGCTCCTACGAGCAGTACTTC. Translation gives CASSINRDRGGPSSYEQYF.

This chain joins TRBV29-1 and TRBJ1-1; the D gene is possibly TRBD1 (5 bases). Germline values: CDR1 SQVTM, CDR2 ANQGSEA. V lost 6 bases, J lost 5 bases, and 10 bases lay in between. CDR3 length equals 11 residues. CDR3: CSVRGTTEAFF. The DNA of the CDR3 is TGCAGCGTCCGTGGGACTACTGAAGCTTTCTTT.

This chain uses TRBV9 with TRBJ2-1; a possible D gene is TRBD2 (6 bases). Trimming stripped 4 bases from V and 1 base from J, with 9 bases between. The CDR3 contains 14 residues. CDR1 is SGDLS, CDR2 YYNGEE, per germline. The CDR3 region is CASSPGTSYNEQFF. In DNA, the CDR3 is TGTGCCAGCAGCCCAGGGACTTCCTACAATGAGCAGTTCTTC.

This clone was observed once. The sample contains more than one DNA sequence encoding this CDR3. The chain links TRBV5-1 to TRBJ1-5, with no clear D. The CDR3 totals 15 residues. The germline gives CDR1 SGHRS, CDR2 YFSETQ. Trimming took 0 bases from V and 1 from J, leaving 8 bases between them. CDR3 amino acids: CASSLEAGSNQPQHF. The CDR3 coding sequence is TGCGCCAGCAGCTTGGAGGCGGGCAGCAATCAGCCCCAGCATTTT.

The chain carries TRBV5-1 and TRBJ2-7, with 8 nucleotides matching TRBD1. The V and J ends lost 3 bases and 1 base, in that order; junction bases with no gene match: 3. CDR1 and CDR2 (germline): SGHRS, YFSETQ. This CDR3 region has 14 residues. The CDR3 DNA reads as TGCGCCAGCAGCTACGACAGGGGTTCCTACGAGCAGTACTTC. Its translation is CASSYDRGSYEQYF.

The gene calls are TRBV4-3 and TRBJ2-4, with 7 bases aligning to TRBD2. With V trimmed by 3 bases and J by 3 bases, 2 bases remained unmatched. CDR1 is LGHNA and CDR2 is YSLEER in the germline V gene. This CDR3 spans 14 amino acids. This chain's CDR3 is CASSQVAGKNIQYF. In DNA form, the CDR3 reads TGCGCCAGCAGCCAGGTAGCGGGCAAAAACATTCAGTACTTC.

This chain links TRBV6-5 with TRBJ2-1; 7 bases map to TRBD1. Germline values: CDR1 MNHEY, CDR2 SVGAGI. This CDR3 contains 15 residues. After removal of 5 bases from V and 1 base from J, the junction contained 5 bases not matched to a gene. DNA for the CDR3: TGTGCCAGCAGTACCGGACAGGCGTCCTACAATGAGCAGTTCTTC. Translation: CASSTGQASYNEQFF.

V and J are TRBV6-5 and TRBJ2-5; TRBD2 agrees at 8 bases. This CDR3 is built from 15 residues. Losses at the gene ends were 2 bases for V and 1 base for J; bases not matched to a gene: 3. CDR1 is MNHEY and CDR2 is SVGAGI in the germline V gene. CDR3 amino acids: CASSYSGGSQETQYF. The CDR3 nucleotides read TGTGCCAGCAGTTACAGCGGGGGTTCCCAAGAGACCCAGTACTTC.

The chain combines TRBV5-1 with TRBJ2-5; TRBD2 matches 13 bases. The CDR3 loop spans 16 amino acids. Germline V CDR1 and CDR2: SGHRS, YFSETQ. V lost 2 bases to trimming and J lost 4 bases; unmatched junction nucleotides: 5. The CDR3: CASSLRTSGRTETQYF. CDR3 in DNA: TGCGCCAGCAGCTTACGGACTAGCGGGAGAACAGAGACCCAGTACTTC.

The V gene is TRBV10-3, the J gene TRBJ1-2; 10 bases are a match to TRBD1. After removal of 3 bases from V and 8 bases from J, the junction contained 6 bases not matched to a gene. The CDR3 is 14 amino acids. Germline lookup yields CDR1 ENHRY and CDR2 SYGVKD. The CDR3 nucleotides read TGTGCCATCAGTGAAGGACAGGGGGAAGGAGGCTACACCTTC. Translated: CAISEGQGEGGYTF.

This clone came up once. The genes are TRBV5-4 and TRBJ2-5; 9 bases line up with TRBD1. V shed 4 bases, J shed 5 bases, and the junction held 6 bases outside the gene matches. The CDR3 is 14 amino acids. Germline V gives CDR1 SGHNT, CDR2 YYREEE (reference sequence). The CDR3 DNA follows: TGTGCCAGCAGCCGCGTCGGGACAGGGGAGACCCAGTACTTC. Its translation is CASSRVGTGETQYF.

This chain links TRBV7-3 with TRBJ2-1; D gene unclear. Germline-derived CDR1 and CDR2 are SGHTA and FQGTGA. The ends were cut back, 1 base at V and 8 bases at J, with 12 bases in the middle. The CDR3 consists of 14 residues. The CDR3 spells CASSLSRITDEQFF. The CDR3 nucleotides read TGTGCCAGCAGCTTAAGTAGAATTACCGATGAGCAGTTCTTC.

The V gene is TRBV30, the J gene TRBJ2-7; D is unresolved. Trimming cost V 4 bases and J 1 base, with 5 bases left between them. This CDR3 spans 11 amino acids. Germline V gives CDR1 GTSNPN, CDR2 SVGIG (reference sequence). The CDR3 loop is CAWTTSYEQYF. The CDR3 bases are TGTGCCTGGACGACTTCCTACGAGCAGTACTTC.

The chain is built from TRBV6-5 and TRBJ2-7; 12 bases are a match to TRBD2. Germline V gene sequence: CDR1 MNHEY, CDR2 SVGAGI. Trimming cost V 8 bases and J 1 base; bases outside gene matches: 0. This CDR3 contains 13 residues. The CDR3 coding sequence is TGTGCCAGCGGGACTAGCGGGTCCTACGAGCAGTACTTC. It translates to CASGTSGSYEQYF.

This clone showed up just once. The V call is TRBV6-6, the J call TRBJ1-4; D is unresolved. Germline V gene data show CDR1 as MNHNY and CDR2 as SVGAGI (reference sequence). The ends were cut back, 6 bases at V and 0 bases at J, with 11 bases in the middle. There are 15 residues in the CDR3. In DNA, the CDR3 is TGTGCCAGCAGGGGCGGGGAGTCAACTAATGAAAAACTGTTTTTT. Its protein product is CASRGGESTNEKLFF.

This clone has only one observation. The genes are TRBV5-4 and TRBJ1-2, with D tentatively TRBD1 (5 bases). This CDR3 is built from 14 residues. Per the germline V gene, CDR1 is SGHNT and CDR2 is YYREEE (reference sequence). V was shortened by 2 bases and J by 3 bases, with 11 bases between the two germline ends. The CDR3 protein is CASSFVGVDYGYTF. DNA for the CDR3: TGTGCCAGCAGCTTCGTAGGGGTGGACTATGGCTACACCTTC.

The V and J genes are TRBV7-2 and TRBJ2-6; D not certain. CDR1 and CDR2 (germline): SGHTA, FQGNSA. V was cut by 1 base and J by 13 bases, with 17 bases left in between. The CDR3 is made up of 15 amino acids. The CDR3 loop reads CASSLDPGRFEVLTF. In nucleotides, the CDR3 is TGTGCCAGCAGCTTAGACCCTGGCAGGTTCGAAGTCCTGACTTTC. Based on the CDR3 plus reference TRBV7-2 and TRBJ2-6, the full variable domain is GAGVSQSPSNKVTEKGKDVELRCDPISGHTALYWYRQSLGQGLEFLIYFQGNSAPDKSGLPSDRFSAERTGGSVSTLTIQRTQQEDSAVYLCASSLDPGRFEVLTFGAGSRLTVL.

The rearrangement joins TRBV7-2 to TRBJ1-2; D may be TRBD1 (5 bases). Germline V gene lookup returns CDR1 SGHTA and CDR2 FQGNSA. The CDR3 totals 14 residues. Trimming took 3 bases from V and 1 from J, leaving 9 bases between them. DNA of the CDR3: TGTGCCAGCAGCTTCGACGGGGGTAACTATGGCTACACCTTC. Its translation: CASSFDGGNYGYTF.